Listed below are T cell receptor beta chains from one sample, sequenced in a study of blood T cell repertoires in COVID-19. Clones were read by immunoSEQ multiplex PCR, and TCRdb kept only the in-frame ones, dropping some. This repertoire shows 250,000 to 300,000 clones, about 85% found once; its top ten account for less than 4%. The sample consisted of peripheral blood. These receptors came from a man between 18 and 29 years old with active or convalescent COVID-19. CDR3s include the opening cysteine and the closing phenylalanine or tryptophan. A D gene is named only where the DNA matches it firmly. Not all rows give a size; the values are once, few, many and, for expanded clones, a class.

TRBJ2-2,once,TRBD2,TRBV28,CASSGTSGPTGELFF,TGTGCCAGCAGTGGGACTAGTGGGCCCACCGGGGAGCTGTTTTTT
TRBJ2-7,.,.,TRBV5-4,CASSFAGSARYEQYF,TGTGCCAGCAGCTTTGCGGGTAGCGCGCGTTACGAGCAGTACTTC
TRBJ2-1,.,TRBD2,TRBV7-2,CASSLMLRPGAGGRNEQFF,TGTGCCAGCAGCTTAATGCTGAGACCGGGAGCGGGGGGTCGCAATGAGCAGTTCTTC
TRBJ2-6,.,.,TRBV20-1,CSASSSVAGANVLTF,TGCAGTGCTAGTAGCTCGGTGGCTGGGGCCAACGTCCTGACTTTC
TRBJ1-2,.,TRBD1,TRBV4-1,CASSLDRVGYTF,TGCGCCAGCAGCCTCGACAGGGTTGGCTACACCTTC
TRBJ1-1,.,.,TRBV5-6,CASSLIWQKNTEAFF,TGTGCCAGCAGCTTGATCTGGCAGAAGAACACTGAAGCTTTCTTT
TRBJ2-1,.,.,TRBV11-3,CASSRIVTGSRQFF,TGTGCCAGCAGCCGGATCGTAACCGGGAGTAGGCAGTTCTTC
TRBJ1-5,.,.,TRBV14,CASSQEEGSSNQPQHF,TGTGCCAGCAGCCAAGAGGAGGGATCTAGCAATCAGCCCCAGCATTTT
TRBJ2-1,few,.,TRBV19,CASSNRGKDEQFF,TGTGCCAGTAGTAATCGAGGGAAGGATGAGCAGTTCTTC
TRBJ1-1,.,.,TRBV12-3/TRBV12-4,CASTAQPNTEAFF,TGTGCCAGCACCGCACAACCGAACACTGAAGCTTTCTTT
TRBJ2-5,.,TRBD1,TRBV24-1,CATSDSGTGYQETQYF,TGTGCCACCAGTGATTCCGGGACAGGGTACCAAGAGACCCAGTACTTC
TRBJ1-4,.,TRBD1,TRBV2,CASSEGTGNEKLFF,TGTGCCAGCAGTGAAGGGACAGGAAATGAAAAACTGTTTTTT